Listed here are 26 T cell receptor beta chains from one sample, sequenced in a study of blood T cell repertoires in COVID-19. Only in-frame clones appear in the TCRdb table, and some are missing; sequencing was by immunoSEQ multiplex PCR. The sample holds around 200,000 clones, 80% to 85% seen once. The sequenced sample was peripheral blood. The receptors shown here come from a man aged 45-60 years with active or convalescent COVID-19.

The chain uses TRBV10-2 and TRBJ1-6; D not resolved. This CDR3 contains 10 residues. The V and J ends lost 8 bases and 11 bases respectively, with 7 bases between them. Germline V gives CDR1 WSHSY, CDR2 SAAADI. CDR3 sequence: CASPGTPLHF. CDR3 DNA: TGCGCCAGCCCGGGGACACCCCTCCACTTT.

This chain uses TRBV2 with TRBJ2-7; D unclear. Germline V gene sequence: CDR1 SNHLY, CDR2 FYNNEI. With 8 bases removed from V and 0 bases from J, the gap between germline ends came to 8 bases. CDR3 length: 12 amino acids. CDR3 DNA sequence: TGTGCCAGCTTTGGCAGCTCCTACGAGCAGTACTTC. Protein: CASFGSSYEQYF.

The V and J genes are TRBV5-4 and TRBJ2-5; TRBD2 agrees at 9 bases. CDR1 and CDR2 from the germline V gene are SGHNT and YYREEE (reference sequence). The CDR3 has 16 residues. Unmatched junction bases numbered 5, after V lost 0 bases and J lost 2 bases. The DNA for the CDR3 is TGTGCCAGCAGCTTGGGAGTAGCGGGGGATCAAGAGACCCAGTACTTC. This encodes CASSLGVAGDQETQYF.

J is TRBJ2-1 and V is TRBV5-1, with 16 bases that match TRBD2. This CDR3 is 17 amino acids long. V was clipped by 3 bases and J by 8 bases; unmatched bases: 8. Per the germline V gene, CDR1 is SGHRS and CDR2 is YFSETQ. CDR3 sequence (DNA): TGCGCCAGCAGCTCGGGACTAGCGGGGGGGCCTCTCGATGAGCAGTTCTTC. The encoded protein is CASSSGLAGGPLDEQFF.

The chain uses TRBV5-6 and TRBJ1-6; 12 bases are a match to TRBD1. V gave up 2 bases and J gave up 9 bases; unmatched junction bases: 6. The CDR3 sequence is 16 residues long. Germline CDR1 SGHDT, CDR2 YYEEEE. CDR3 in amino acids: CASSFGTGGFFSPLHF. The CDR3 DNA reads as TGTGCCAGCAGCTTCGGGACAGGGGGCTTCTTTTCACCCCTCCACTTT.

The chain recombines TRBV5-1 with TRBJ2-3, with D maybe TRBD2 (5 bases). V dropped 0 bases and J dropped 5 bases, with 10 bases sitting between them. This CDR3 has 14 amino acids. The germline V gene has CDR1 SGHRS and CDR2 YFSETQ. CDR3 DNA sequence: TGCGCCAGCAGCTTGGAACTACTAGGAGATACGCAGTATTTT. Its protein product is CASSLELLGDTQYF.

This rearrangement joins TRBV5-6 to TRBJ2-7; 7 bases are a match to TRBD1. The ends lost 4 bases at V and 6 bases at J; junction bases unmatched: 4. CDR3 length equals 12 residues. Germline loops: CDR1 SGHDT, CDR2 YYEEEE. The CDR3 bases are TGTGCCAGCAGCGTGGACAGGAGCGAGCAGTACTTC. Its protein is CASSVDRSEQYF.

The count of this clone is one. The chain employs TRBV9 and TRBJ2-2, with D maybe TRBD2 (6 bases). V was pared by 4 bases and J by 4 bases, with 23 bases between. CDR1 SGDLS and CDR2 YYNGEE come from the germline V gene. The CDR3 consists of 18 residues. Written as DNA, the CDR3 is TGTGCCAGCAGCCCTACGTTCGGGACTCACTTACGCACCGGGGAGCTGTTTTTT. It codes for CASSPTFGTHLRTGELFF.

The chain is built from TRBV2 and TRBJ2-3; D possibly corresponds to TRBD1 (6 bases). The CDR3 sequence is 13 residues long. Germline V lookup: CDR1 SNHLY, CDR2 FYNNEI. V was pared by 6 bases and J by 11 bases, with 18 bases between. This CDR3 is CASSARQVGEQYF. In nucleotides, the CDR3 is TGTGCCAGCAGCGCGAGACAGGTTGGTGAGCAGTATTTT.

The chain couples TRBV9 to TRBJ1-6; 12 bases map to TRBD1. Germline CDR1 is SGDLS and CDR2 is YYNGEE. Trimming at V came to 4 bases and at J to 9 bases, leaving 11 bases not matched to a gene. The CDR3 is 17 amino acids. This CDR3 is CASSLLRDRGQSSPLHF. The CDR3 DNA is TGTGCCAGCAGCTTATTACGGGACAGGGGGCAAAGTTCACCCCTCCACTTT.

The chain couples TRBV29-1 to TRBJ1-2; 7 bases agree with TRBD1. Germline V gene data show CDR1 as SQVTM and CDR2 as ANQGSEA. The CDR3 contains 14 residues. V trimming: 5 bases; J trimming: 2 bases; junction bases outside the gene matches: 8. The CDR3 here is CSVLTGTVNYGYTF. CDR3 DNA sequence: TGCAGCGTTTTAACCGGGACAGTCAACTATGGCTACACCTTC.

The chain couples TRBV9 to TRBJ2-5, with 11 bases lining up with TRBD2. Per germline, CDR1 SGDLS and CDR2 YYNGEE. V was clipped by 4 bases and J by 2 bases; unmatched bases: 7. The CDR3 has 16 amino acids. CDR3 in DNA: TGTGCCAGCAGCTTTGGGACTAGCGGTCCTCAAGAGACCCAGTACTTC. Translated: CASSFGTSGPQETQYF.

This clone was observed a few times. The J gene is TRBJ2-2, the V gene TRBV5-4; 8 nucleotides align to TRBD1. Trimming at V came to 2 bases and at J to 7 bases, leaving 7 bases not matched to a gene. The CDR3 is 15 amino acids. Germline V gives CDR1 SGHNT, CDR2 YYREEE (reference sequence). CDR3 protein: CASSFMQGAFGELFF. The DNA of the CDR3 is TGTGCCAGCAGCTTTATGCAGGGGGCGTTCGGGGAGCTGTTTTTT. The full variable domain, with the rest looked up from reference TRBV5-4 and TRBJ2-2, is ETGVTQSPTHLIKTRGQQVTLRCSSQSGHNTVSWYQQALGQGPQFIFQYYREEENGRGNFPPRFSGLQFPNYSSELNVNALELDDSALYLCASSFMQGAFGELFFGEGSRLTVL.

The chain is built from TRBV27 and TRBJ2-2; 7 nucleotides agree with TRBD1. V lost 4 bases, J lost 1 base, and 0 bases stayed unmatched. Germline lookup yields CDR1 MNHEY and CDR2 SMNVEV (reference sequence). This CDR3 is built from 14 residues. CDR3 amino acids: CASSWTGNTGELFF. The CDR3, as DNA: TGTGCCAGCAGTTGGACAGGGAACACCGGGGAGCTGTTTTTT.

Only a few counts were recorded for this clone. The V call is TRBV19, the J call TRBJ1-1, with a possible D match to TRBD1 (6 bases). CDR3 length: 14 residues. CDR1 and CDR2 from the germline V gene are LNHDA and SQIVND (reference sequence). The V end lost 8 bases, the J end lost 0 bases, and 13 bases lay between the germline ends. The CDR3 reads CASSQGSMNTEAFF. In DNA, the CDR3 is TGTGCCAGTTCACAGGGCTCGATGAACACTGAAGCTTTCTTT.

Only one count was recorded for this clone. The chain employs TRBV7-9 and TRBJ1-5; no definite D call. Looked up from germline, CDR1 is SEHNR and CDR2 is FQNEAQ (reference sequence). This CDR3 is 13 amino acids long. With 3 bases removed from V and 2 bases from J, the gap between germline ends came to 5 bases. CDR3 coding DNA: TGTGCCAGCAGCTTCGGTGGCAATCAGCCCCAGCATTTT. Its protein is CASSFGGNQPQHF.

The gene calls are TRBV3-1 (or the pseudogene TRBV3-2) and TRBJ1-1, with D perhaps matching TRBD1 (5 bases). CDR1 is LGHDT and CDR2 is YNNKEL in the germline V gene (reference sequence). The CDR3 covers 14 residues. Trimming shortened V by 3 bases and J by 1 base, and 9 bases separated the two germline ends. The CDR3 loop is CASSQTRGNTEAFF. The DNA for the CDR3 is TGTGCCAGCAGCCAGACTAGGGGGAACACTGAAGCTTTCTTT.

Here the CDR3 reads CASSVDRQRQPQHF. The CDR3 bases are TGTGCCAGCAGCGTTGACAGACAGCGACAGCCCCAGCATTTT. The chain employs TRBV7-8 and TRBJ1-5, with D perhaps TRBD1 (5 bases). The V end lost 5 bases, the J end lost 7 bases, and 15 bases lay between the germline ends. The CDR3 spans 14 residues. Germline V gives CDR1 SGHVS, CDR2 FQNEAQ.

The chain links TRBV15 to TRBJ1-5, with 8 bases that match TRBD1. The junction had 2 bases not matched to a gene; V was cut back by 5 bases and J by 2 bases. CDR3 length: 14 amino acids. From germline, CDR1 is LNHNV and CDR2 YYDKDF (reference sequence). The DNA for the CDR3 is TGTGCCACCAGCGGACAGGGTGGCAATCAGCCCCAGCATTTT. It yields the protein CATSGQGGNQPQHF. Drawing the rest from reference TRBV15 and TRBJ1-5, the complete variable domain is DAMVIQNPRYQVTQFGKPVTLSCSQTLNHNVMYWYQQKSSQAPKLLFHYYDKDFNNEADTPDNFQSRRPNTSFCFLDIRSPGLGDTAMYLCATSGQGGNQPQHFGDGTRLSIL.

The chain carries TRBV5-1 and TRBJ2-7; TRBD1 might be the D (6 bases). Germline V lookup: CDR1 SGHRS, CDR2 YFSETQ. This CDR3 region has 17 residues. Between the trimmed V and J ends, which lost 1 base and 3 bases, there was a span of 20 bases. The CDR3 spells CASSLTIQGKVDYEQYF. The CDR3 DNA reads TGCGCCAGCAGCTTGACCATACAGGGTAAGGTGGACTACGAGCAGTACTTC. The full variable domain, its missing parts supplied by reference TRBV5-1 and TRBJ2-7, is KAGVTQTPRYLIKTRGQQVTLSCSPISGHRSVSWYQQTPGQGLQFLFEYFSETQRNKGNFPGRFSGRQFSNSRSEMNVSTLELGDSALYLCASSLTIQGKVDYEQYFGPGTRLTVT.

In this sample, this clone turned up once. J is TRBJ2-3 and V is TRBV3-1 (or the pseudogene TRBV3-2), with unresolved D. V lost 4 bases to trimming and J lost 6 bases, with 8 bases between them. Germline CDR1 LGHDT, CDR2 YNNKEL (reference sequence). This CDR3 is 12 amino acids long. CDR3 in amino acids: CASSLFGDTQYF. CDR3 nucleotide sequence: TGTGCCAGCAGCCTCTTCGGGGATACGCAGTATTTT.

CDR3 sequence reads: CASTKGRDRGINEQFF. Written as DNA, the CDR3 is TGTGCCAGCACCAAAGGGAGGGACAGGGGTATCAATGAGCAGTTCTTC. The chain recombines TRBV2 with TRBJ2-1; 10 nucleotides agree with TRBD1. V dropped 7 bases and J dropped 6; count of bases not matched to a gene: 12. Germline loops: CDR1 SNHLY, CDR2 FYNNEI. CDR3 length equals 16 residues.

V and J are TRBV3-1 (or the pseudogene TRBV3-2) and TRBJ1-2; TRBD1 matches 7 bases. CDR1 is LGHDT, CDR2 YNNKEL, per germline (reference sequence). Germline trimming cut 5 bases from V and 8 bases from J; bases unmatched to any gene: 5. This CDR3 is 12 amino acids long. CDR3 protein: CASSNDRVGYTF. The CDR3 DNA follows: TGTGCCAGCAGCAACGACAGGGTAGGCTACACCTTC.

This clone has at least ten counts. This chain links TRBV5-1 with TRBJ2-3, with a weak D call TRBD2 (5 bases). The V and J ends lost 2 bases and 5 bases respectively, with 9 bases between them. CDR3 size: 13 residues. From germline, CDR1 is SGHRS and CDR2 YFSETQ. The CDR3 is CASSFRRQDTQYF. The DNA for the CDR3 is TGCGCCAGCAGCTTCCGGAGGCAAGATACGCAGTATTTT.

This clone was picked up one time. This chain uses TRBV7-2 with TRBJ2-1; D perhaps matches TRBD2 (5 bases). With 3 bases removed from V and 7 bases from J, the gap between germline ends came to 19 bases. The germline V gene encodes CDR1 SGHTA and CDR2 FQGNSA. The CDR3 runs 16 residues. DNA for the CDR3: TGTGCCAGCAGCTTCCGGGTTACCAATACGGGGAATGAGCAGTTCTTC. Amino acid sequence: CASSFRVTNTGNEQFF.

V gene TRBV4-2 combines with J gene TRBJ1-2; D ambiguous. Germline CDR1 LGHNA, CDR2 YNFKEQ. The length of the CDR3 is 13 residues. Trimming cost V 0 bases and J 6 bases, with 8 bases left between them. CDR3 sequence (DNA): TGTGCCAGCAGCCAAGATGCAGTCCATGGCTACACCTTC. Amino acid sequence: CASSQDAVHGYTF.